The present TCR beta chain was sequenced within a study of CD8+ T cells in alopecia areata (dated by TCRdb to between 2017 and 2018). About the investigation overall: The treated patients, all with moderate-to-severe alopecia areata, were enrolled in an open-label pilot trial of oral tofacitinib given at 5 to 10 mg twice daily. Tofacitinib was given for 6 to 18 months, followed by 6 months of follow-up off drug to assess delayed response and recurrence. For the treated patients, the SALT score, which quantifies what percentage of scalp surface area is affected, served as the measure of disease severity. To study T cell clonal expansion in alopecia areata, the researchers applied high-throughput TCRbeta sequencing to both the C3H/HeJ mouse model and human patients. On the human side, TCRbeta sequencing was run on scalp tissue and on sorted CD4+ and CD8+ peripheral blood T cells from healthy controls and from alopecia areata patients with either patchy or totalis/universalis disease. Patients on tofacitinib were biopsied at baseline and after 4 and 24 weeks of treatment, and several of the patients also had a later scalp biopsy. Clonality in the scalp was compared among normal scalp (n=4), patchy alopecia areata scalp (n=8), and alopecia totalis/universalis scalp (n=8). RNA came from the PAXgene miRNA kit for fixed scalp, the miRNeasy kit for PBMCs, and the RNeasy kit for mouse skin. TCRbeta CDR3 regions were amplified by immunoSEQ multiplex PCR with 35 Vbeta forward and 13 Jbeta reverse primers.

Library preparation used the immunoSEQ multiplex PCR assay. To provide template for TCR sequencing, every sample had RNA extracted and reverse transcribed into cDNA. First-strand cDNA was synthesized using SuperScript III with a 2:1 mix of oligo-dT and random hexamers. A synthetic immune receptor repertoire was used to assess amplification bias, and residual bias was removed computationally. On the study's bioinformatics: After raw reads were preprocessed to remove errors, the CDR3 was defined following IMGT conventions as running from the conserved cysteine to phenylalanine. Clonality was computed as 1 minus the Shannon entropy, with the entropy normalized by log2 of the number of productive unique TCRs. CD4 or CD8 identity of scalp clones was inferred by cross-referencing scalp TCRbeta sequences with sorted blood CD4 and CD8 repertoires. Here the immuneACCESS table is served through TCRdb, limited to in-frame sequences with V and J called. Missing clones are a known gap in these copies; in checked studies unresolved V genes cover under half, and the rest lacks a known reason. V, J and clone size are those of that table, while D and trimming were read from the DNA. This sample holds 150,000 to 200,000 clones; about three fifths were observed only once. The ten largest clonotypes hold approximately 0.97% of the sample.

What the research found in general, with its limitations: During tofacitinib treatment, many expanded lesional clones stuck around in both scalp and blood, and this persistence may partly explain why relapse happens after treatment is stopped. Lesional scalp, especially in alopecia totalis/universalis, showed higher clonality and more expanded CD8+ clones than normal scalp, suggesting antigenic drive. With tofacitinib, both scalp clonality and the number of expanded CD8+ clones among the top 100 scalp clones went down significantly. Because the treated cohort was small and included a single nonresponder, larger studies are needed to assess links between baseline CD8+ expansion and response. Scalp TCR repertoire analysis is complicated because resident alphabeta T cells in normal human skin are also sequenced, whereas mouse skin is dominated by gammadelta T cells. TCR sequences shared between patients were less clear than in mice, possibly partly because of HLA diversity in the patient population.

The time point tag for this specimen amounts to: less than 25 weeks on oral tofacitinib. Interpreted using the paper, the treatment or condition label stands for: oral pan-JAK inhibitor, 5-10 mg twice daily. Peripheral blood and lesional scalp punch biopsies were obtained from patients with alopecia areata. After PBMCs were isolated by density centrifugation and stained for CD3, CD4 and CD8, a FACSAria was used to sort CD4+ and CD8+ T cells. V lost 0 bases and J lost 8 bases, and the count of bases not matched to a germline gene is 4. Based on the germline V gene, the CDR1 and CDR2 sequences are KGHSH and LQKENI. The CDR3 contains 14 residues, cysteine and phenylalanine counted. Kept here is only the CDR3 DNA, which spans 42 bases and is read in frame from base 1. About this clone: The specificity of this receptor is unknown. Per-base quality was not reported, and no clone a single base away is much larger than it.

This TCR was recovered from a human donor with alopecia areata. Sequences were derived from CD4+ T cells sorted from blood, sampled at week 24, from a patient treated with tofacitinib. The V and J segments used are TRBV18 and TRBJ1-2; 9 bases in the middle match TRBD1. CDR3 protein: CASSPPGQGGGYTF. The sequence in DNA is TGTGCCAGCTCACCACCGGGACAGGGTGGCGGCTACACCTTC.